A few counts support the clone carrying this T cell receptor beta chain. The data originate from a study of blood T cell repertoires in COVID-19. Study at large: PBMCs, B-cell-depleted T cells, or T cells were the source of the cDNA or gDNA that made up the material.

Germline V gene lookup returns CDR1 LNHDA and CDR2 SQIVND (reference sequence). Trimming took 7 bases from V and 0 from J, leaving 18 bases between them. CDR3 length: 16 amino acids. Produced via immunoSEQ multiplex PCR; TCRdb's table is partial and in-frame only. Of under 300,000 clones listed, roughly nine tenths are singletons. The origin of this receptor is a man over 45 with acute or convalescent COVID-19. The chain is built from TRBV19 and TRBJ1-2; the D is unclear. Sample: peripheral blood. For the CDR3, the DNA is TGTGCCAGTACCTTCTGGAGGGCAGACCCTAACTATGGCTACACCTTC. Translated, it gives CASTFWRADPNYGYTF.